What follows are 27 T cell receptor beta chains derived from one specimen sequenced in a study of blood T cells in healthy people across ages. A second PCR of about 6 to 12 cycles used a sample-barcoded 5' primer and a J-beta primer mix. MiXCR, applied by TCRdb to the 5' RACE reads, yields one record per CDR3 protein. This sample yields over 600,000 distinct CDR3 sequences, of which 45% to 70% are seen a single time; 25% to 30% belongs to the top ten. Sequencing was carried out using blood. These TCRs come from a middle-aged man in good health.

The V gene is TRBV10-3, the J gene TRBJ2-5; TRBD1 agrees at 10 bases. In germline, CDR1 is ENHRY, CDR2 SYGVKD. The V segment lost 8 bases and the J segment 7 bases; nucleotides outside the gene matches: 10. This CDR3 contains 14 residues. In DNA form, the CDR3 reads TGTGCCATCGGGGCCGGGACAGGGGTATGGACCCAGTACTTC. It translates to CAIGAGTGVWTQYF.

The rearrangement links TRBV7-2 to TRBJ2-4; D unclear. The last part of the DNA fits TRBJ2-7 better; the J call may be wrong. This CDR3 has 14 amino acids. Germline CDR1 reads SGHTA; CDR2 reads FQGNSA. The CDR3 sequence: CASSLGVSLYEQYF. The CDR3 DNA reads TGTGCCAGCAGCTTAGGCGTCTCCCTTTACGAGCAGTACTTC.

V gene TRBV4-1 combines with J gene TRBJ2-1; 7 nucleotides align to TRBD1. V shed 0 bases and J 10 bases; nucleotides not matched to a gene: 9. Germline assignment: CDR1 MGHRA and CDR2 YSYEKL. This CDR3 region has 15 residues. CDR3 sequence (DNA): TGCGCCAGCAGCCAAGAAGGGGGCAGGGTTGAGGAGCAGTTCTTC. This sequence encodes CASSQEGGRVEEQFF.

This clonotype showed up just a few times. The V call is TRBV9, the J call TRBJ2-5; D gene uncertain. Germline V gene data show CDR1 as SGDLS and CDR2 as YYNGEE. The V end was cut by 2 bases, the J end by 1 base, with 15 bases between. The CDR3 totals 16 residues. As DNA, the CDR3 is TGTGCCAGCAGCGTTGGAGTCAGCAATACCCAAGAGACCCAGTACTTC. Its protein is CASSVGVSNTQETQYF.

The chain recombines TRBV20-1 with TRBJ2-3; 8 nucleotides match TRBD1. V trimming: 3 bases; J trimming: 2 bases; junction bases outside the gene matches: 7. This CDR3 is built from 15 residues. CDR1 and CDR2 (germline): DFQATT, SNEGSKA (reference sequence). This CDR3 reads CSARDRDLLTDTQYF. In DNA, the CDR3 is TGCAGTGCTAGGGACAGGGACCTTCTCACAGATACGCAGTATTTT.

The chain recombines TRBV2 with TRBJ2-4, with no clear D. The J call is in doubt because the DNA end fits TRBJ2-7 better. Germline CDR1 is SNHLY and CDR2 is FYNNEI. This CDR3 is built from 17 residues. The CDR3 coding sequence is TGTGCCAGCAGTGAATCGGCCGACGGTCTCGAATTTGACGAGCAGTACTTC. This translates into CASSESADGLEFDEQYF.

This chain links TRBV28 with TRBJ1-1; D call uncertain. CDR1 and CDR2 from the germline V gene are MDHEN and SYDVKM. V was clipped by 8 bases and J by 1 base, with 14 bases between them. This CDR3 comprises 14 residues. CDR3: CASLSVSGNTEAFF. CDR3 nucleotides: TGTGCCAGCTTATCAGTTTCGGGGAACACTGAAGCTTTCTTT.

Within the sample, this clonotype is medium-sized. The genes are TRBV4-1 and TRBJ2-7, with D tentatively TRBD1 (5 bases). This CDR3 is built from 12 residues. Trimming cost V 2 bases and J 6 bases, with 8 bases left between them. The V gene's germline CDR1 is MGHRA and CDR2 YSYEKL. In DNA, the CDR3 is TGCGCCAGCAGCCAAATCACAGGCGAGCAGTACTTC. Translated: CASSQITGEQYF.

The chain has TRBV3-1 and TRBJ2-6, with 9 bases identical to TRBD1. CDR1 and CDR2 (germline): LGHDT, YNNKEL (reference sequence). V was pared by 2 bases and J by 0 bases, with 5 bases of the junction left unmatched. The CDR3 has 18 amino acids. This CDR3 is CASSQTGGTDSGANVLTF. The CDR3, as DNA: TGTGCCAGCAGCCAAACAGGGGGCACCGACTCTGGGGCCAACGTCCTGACTTTC.

The rearrangement links TRBV6-6 to TRBJ2-5; maybe TRBD1 (6 bases). V was shortened by 0 bases and J by 5 bases, with 13 bases between the two germline ends. CDR1 and CDR2 (germline): MNHNY, SVGAGI (reference sequence). The CDR3 is made up of 15 amino acids. The CDR3 bases are TGTGCCAGCAGTTACTCGATGGGGGCTCTCGAGACCCAGTACTTC. Amino acids: CASSYSMGALETQYF.

The chain has TRBV19 and TRBJ2-7; 7 bases are a match to TRBD1. The CDR3 totals 12 residues. J gave up 5 bases and V 3 bases, and 1 base lay outside the gene matches. Germline loops: CDR1 LNHDA, CDR2 SQIVND (reference sequence). CDR3 residues: CASSIQGDEQYF. The CDR3 DNA is TGTGCCAGTAGTATTCAGGGGGACGAGCAGTACTTC. Complete variable domain (other parts from reference TRBV19 and TRBJ2-7): DGGITQSPKYLFRKEGQNVTLSCEQNLNHDAMYWYRQDPGQGLRLIYYSQIVNDFQKGDIAEGYSVSREKKESFPLTVTSAQKNPTAFYLCASSIQGDEQYFGPGTRLTVT.

This clonotype was detected a few times. The rearrangement links TRBV6-2 or TRBV6-3 to TRBJ2-1; unclear D gene. Trimming took 5 bases from V and 9 from J, leaving 11 bases between them. The CDR3 has 12 residues. CDR1 is MNHEY, CDR2 SVGEGT, per germline. DNA of the CDR3: TGTGCCAGCAGTCAACTTTGGAGTGAGCAGTTCTTC. Residues: CASSQLWSEQFF.

The chain employs TRBV20-1 and TRBJ2-3; 12 bases fit TRBD2. This CDR3 has 14 residues. Germline CDR1 and CDR2: DFQATT and SNEGSKA (reference sequence). Unmatched junction bases numbered 5, after V lost 6 bases and J lost 4 bases. This chain's CDR3 is CSARLAGAPDTQYF. As DNA, the CDR3 is TGCAGTGCCAGACTAGCGGGAGCGCCAGATACGCAGTATTTT.

The chain joins TRBV2 to TRBJ2-7; perhaps D is TRBD1 or TRBD2 (5 bases each). Near its end, the DNA agrees better with TRBJ2-5, so the J call may be wrong. The V gene's germline CDR1 is SNHLY and CDR2 FYNNEI. The CDR3 consists of 16 residues. The CDR3 region is CASKGSRGREQETQYF. The CDR3 nucleotides read TGTGCCAGCAAAGGATCCCGGGGACGGGAACAAGAGACCCAGTACTTC.

The chain has TRBV18 and TRBJ2-7, with 8 bases aligning to TRBD1. Trimming removed 6 bases from V and 5 bases from J; junction bases left unmatched: 6. Germline V gives CDR1 KGHSH, CDR2 LQKENI. CDR3 length: 13 residues. The CDR3 is CASSPMTGDEQYF. CDR3 nucleotides: TGTGCCAGCTCGCCTATGACAGGGGACGAGCAGTACTTC. Filled out from reference TRBV18 and TRBJ2-7, the complete variable domain reads NAGVMQNPRHLVRRRGQEARLRCSPMKGHSHVYWYRQLPEEGLKFMVYLQKENIIDESGMPKERFSAEFPKEGPSILRIQQVVRGDSAAYFCASSPMTGDEQYFGPGTRLTVT.

This chain links TRBV3-1 with TRBJ2-1; D might be TRBD2 (6 bases). V lost 4 bases and J 12 bases, leaving 22 bases between the germline ends. Germline CDR1 reads LGHDT; CDR2 reads YNNKEL (reference sequence). The CDR3 consists of 15 residues. CDR3 coding DNA: TGTGCCAGCAGCCCGACCCGGGGTTCCGGGGGTCGGCAGTTCTTC. Encoded protein: CASSPTRGSGGRQFF.

J is TRBJ1-5 and V is TRBV7-9; the D is unclear. The CDR3 is 12 residues long. Germline values: CDR1 SEHNR, CDR2 FQNEAQ (reference sequence). V was trimmed by 1 base and J by 10 bases, leaving 8 bases between them. CDR3 sequence: CASSLGLRPQHF. The CDR3 nucleotides are TGTGCCAGCAGCTTAGGACTTCGCCCCCAGCATTTT.

This clonotype was observed a handful of times. This chain uses TRBV6-1 with TRBJ2-7; no clear D. The better agreement between TRBJ2-5 and the DNA end casts doubt on the J call. This CDR3 comprises 12 residues. CDR1 and CDR2 (germline): MNHNS, SASEGT. CDR3 sequence reads: CASSEDVQTQYF. CDR3 bases: TGTGCCAGCAGTGAAGATGTGCAGACCCAGTACTTC.

The rearrangement uses TRBV27 and TRBJ1-1; 11 bases are shared with TRBD1. Germline V gene sequence: CDR1 MNHEY, CDR2 SMNVEV (reference sequence). The CDR3 is 15 residues long. Unmatched junction bases numbered 9, after V lost 3 bases and J lost 9 bases. The CDR3: CASSFQGQGVAKAFF. CDR3 sequence (DNA): TGTGCCAGCAGTTTCCAGGGACAGGGGGTTGCAAAAGCTTTCTTT.

This clonotype has a handful of counts. The chain carries TRBV29-1 and TRBJ2-1; possibly TRBD1 for D (6 bases). The CDR3 is 12 residues long. The germline V gene has CDR1 SQVTM and CDR2 ANQGSEA. V was pared by 2 bases and J by 4 bases, with 6 bases between. CDR3 sequence (DNA): TGCAGCGTTGAACAGGGGTACAATGAGCAGTTCTTC. Translation: CSVEQGYNEQFF.

The chain couples TRBV7-2 to TRBJ2-6; TRBD1 or TRBD2 may be the D gene (5 bases each). Trimming took off 1 base at V and 0 bases at J, with 10 bases between the two ends. The CDR3 covers 17 residues. Looked up from germline, CDR1 is SGHTA and CDR2 is FQGNSA. CDR3 DNA sequence: TGTGCCAGCAGCTTAGGGTTGAGGGGCTCTGGGGCCAACGTCCTGACTTTC. Encoded protein: CASSLGLRGSGANVLTF.

The J gene is TRBJ2-6, the V gene TRBV4-3; 12 bases agree with TRBD1. V trimming: 8 bases; J trimming: 0 bases; junction bases outside the gene matches: 8. The CDR3 is 18 amino acids. CDR1 and CDR2 (germline): LGHNA, YSLEER. CDR3 protein: CASRGPGQGASGANVLTF. The CDR3 coding sequence is TGCGCCAGCCGAGGACCGGGACAGGGGGCCTCTGGGGCCAACGTCCTGACTTTC.

V is TRBV20-1 and J is TRBJ2-5; D uncertain. V lost 3 bases to trimming and J lost 2 bases, with 13 bases between them. CDR3 length: 14 amino acids. In germline, CDR1 is DFQATT, CDR2 SNEGSKA (reference sequence). Here the CDR3 reads CSASPAVGQETQYF. CDR3 nucleotide sequence: TGCAGTGCTAGCCCCGCCGTCGGTCAAGAGACCCAGTACTTC.

V gene TRBV5-1 combines with J gene TRBJ2-7; D may be TRBD1 (5 bases). The length of the CDR3 is 14 residues. Trimming pared 4 bases from V and 2 bases from J, leaving 13 bases between. Germline lookup yields CDR1 SGHRS and CDR2 YFSETQ. CDR3 loop: CASSVDATAYEQYF. The CDR3 bases are TGCGCCAGCAGCGTGGACGCGACAGCCTACGAGCAGTACTTC.

This chain connects TRBV3-1 to TRBJ2-1; a weak D match, TRBD2 (6 bases). The V end was cut by 2 bases, the J end by 2 bases, with 10 bases between. This CDR3 has 15 amino acids. Germline V gene lookup returns CDR1 LGHDT and CDR2 YNNKEL (reference sequence). CDR3 nucleotides: TGTGCCAGCAGCCAAACGGGACTCACCTACAATGAGCAGTTCTTC. This encodes CASSQTGLTYNEQFF.

CDR3 loop: CASIDYRTREGDTQYF. CDR3 DNA: TGTGCCAGCATTGATTACCGGACTAGAGAGGGAGATACGCAGTATTTT. The chain recombines TRBV12-3 or TRBV12-4 with TRBJ2-3; 7 bases align to TRBD2. The CDR3 runs 16 residues. V was pared by 7 bases and J by 5 bases, with 15 bases of the junction left unmatched.

V is TRBV5-1 and J is TRBJ2-3, with 7 bases aligning to TRBD2. This CDR3 region has 16 residues. Trimming removed 0 bases from V and 2 bases from J; junction bases left unmatched: 6. Germline CDR1 and CDR2: SGHRS and YFSETQ. The CDR3 bases are TGCGCCAGCAGCTTGGATGGGGGAGGGCCCACAGATACGCAGTATTTT. It specifies CASSLDGGGPTDTQYF.